This T cell receptor (beta chain) was sequenced during a study of blood T cell repertoires in COVID-19. Study at large: Material from acute and convalescent COVID-19 was sourced from the United States, Italy and Spain. T cells, B-cell-depleted T cells, or PBMCs supplied cDNA or gDNA.

Germline values: CDR1 SGHRS, CDR2 YFSETQ. CDR3 length equals 15 residues. V dropped 2 bases and J dropped 3; count of bases not matched to a gene: 6. How the authors handled the data: Amplification of reference gene primers provided the estimated nucleated cell counts. Produced via immunoSEQ multiplex PCR; TCRdb's table is partial and in-frame only. The V and J calls and the clone size are those of that table, but D and trimming were determined from the DNA. Among about 200,000 clones listed, 89% were seen once. The genes are TRBV5-1 and TRBJ2-7; 9 nucleotides agree with TRBD1. The clonotype was recovered from a man aged 55-75 years who had recovered from COVID-19. Material: peripheral blood. The CDR3, as DNA: TGCGCCAGCAGCTTTAGGACAGGGGAGGTCTACGAGCAGTACTTC. It codes for CASSFRTGEVYEQYF.